The 6 T cell receptor beta chains below come from one sample, sequenced in a study of graft-versus-host responses after intestinal transplantation. TCRdb's copy holds only in-frame clones and misses some; the assay was immunoSEQ multiplex PCR. The repertoire consists of some 86,000 clones, with about 90% occurring once and the leading ten covering approximately 6%. Their cognate antigens are unknown. Sequencing was performed on unstimulated CD8+ T cells sorted from spleen or lymph node cells, taken before intestinal transplant. The receptor set was obtained from a human donor who received an intestinal transplant.

DNA of the CDR3: TGTGCCAGTAGTATAGAGGCGGTGGGTTCACCCCTCCACTTT. This codes for CASSIEAVGSPLHF. This sequence joins TRBV19 and TRBJ1-6; D unclear. The V end was cut by 0 bases, the J end by 9 bases, with 9 bases between. The CDR3 spans 14 residues. CDR1 is LNHDA and CDR2 is SQIVND in the germline V gene (reference sequence).

The chain links TRBV5-1 to TRBJ1-1, with 10 nucleotides matching TRBD1. CDR1 SGHRS and CDR2 YFSETQ come from the germline V gene. The CDR3 length is 12 residues. J gave up 9 bases and V 4 bases, and 3 bases lay outside the gene matches. CDR3 sequence reads: CASSVTGGQAFF. The CDR3 DNA follows: TGCGCCAGCAGCGTGACAGGGGGCCAAGCTTTCTTT.

The chain couples TRBV29-1 to TRBJ2-1, with D hard to call. Germline V gene data show CDR1 as SQVTM and CDR2 as ANQGSEA. CDR3 size: 10 residues. Trimming shortened V by 8 bases and J by 7 bases, and 9 bases separated the two germline ends. CDR3 bases: TGCAGCCCTCCCCGAAATGAGCAGTTCTTC. Translated, it gives CSPPRNEQFF.

V usage is TRBV7-9 and J usage is TRBJ1-4; 8 nucleotides match TRBD1. Germline CDR1 and CDR2: SEHNR and FQNEAQ (reference sequence). The CDR3 totals 14 residues. The V and J ends lost 1 base and 8 bases, in that order; junction bases with no gene match: 3. Here the CDR3 reads CASSLDRGSEKLFF. DNA for the CDR3: TGTGCCAGCAGCTTAGACAGGGGGAGCGAAAAACTGTTTTTT.

The chain uses TRBV13 and TRBJ1-3; D perhaps matches TRBD1 (6 bases). CDR1 is PRHDT and CDR2 is FYEKMQ in the germline V gene (reference sequence). There are 15 residues in the CDR3. V gave up 2 bases and J gave up 6 bases, with 14 bases separating them. CDR3 residues: CASSLSGGAPNTIYF. The CDR3 DNA sequence: TGTGCCAGCAGCTTATCTGGGGGGGCCCCAAACACCATATATTTT.

This clone appeared once. This chain links TRBV5-5 with TRBJ1-1; D gene uncertain. The CDR3 totals 13 residues. Trimming took off 4 bases at V and 6 bases at J, with 13 bases between the two ends. Germline V gene data show CDR1 as SGHKS and CDR2 as YYEKEE (reference sequence). The CDR3 spells CASSKDVNSEAFF. Here the CDR3 DNA reads TGTGCCAGCAGCAAGGACGTTAATTCTGAAGCTTTCTTT.